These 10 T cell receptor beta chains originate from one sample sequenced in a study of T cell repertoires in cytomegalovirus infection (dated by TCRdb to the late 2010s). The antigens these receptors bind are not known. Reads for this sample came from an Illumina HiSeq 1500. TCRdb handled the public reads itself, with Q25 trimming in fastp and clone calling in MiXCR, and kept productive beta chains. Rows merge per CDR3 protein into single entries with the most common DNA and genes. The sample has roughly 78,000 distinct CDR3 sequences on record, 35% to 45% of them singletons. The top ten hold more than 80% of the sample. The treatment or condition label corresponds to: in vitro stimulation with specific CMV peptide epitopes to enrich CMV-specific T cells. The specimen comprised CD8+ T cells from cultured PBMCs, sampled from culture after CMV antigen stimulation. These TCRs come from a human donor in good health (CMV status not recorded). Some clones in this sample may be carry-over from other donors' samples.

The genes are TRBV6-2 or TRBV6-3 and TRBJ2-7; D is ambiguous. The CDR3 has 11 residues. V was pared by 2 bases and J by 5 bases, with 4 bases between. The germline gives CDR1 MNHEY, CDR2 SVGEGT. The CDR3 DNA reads TGTGCCAGCAGTTACCTGAACGAGCAGTACTTC. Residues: CASSYLNEQYF.

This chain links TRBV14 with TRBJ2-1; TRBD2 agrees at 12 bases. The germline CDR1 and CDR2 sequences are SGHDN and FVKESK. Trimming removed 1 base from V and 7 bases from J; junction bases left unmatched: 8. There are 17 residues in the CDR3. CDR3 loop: CASSQALAGGRGNEQFF. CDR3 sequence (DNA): TGTGCCAGCAGCCAAGCACTAGCGGGGGGCCGGGGAAATGAGCAGTTCTTC.

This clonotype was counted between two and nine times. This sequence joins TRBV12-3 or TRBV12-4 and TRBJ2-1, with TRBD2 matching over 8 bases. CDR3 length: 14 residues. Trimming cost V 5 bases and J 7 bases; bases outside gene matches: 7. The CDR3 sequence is CASSPPGGANEQFF. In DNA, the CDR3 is TGTGCCAGCAGTCCCCCCGGGGGGGCGAATGAGCAGTTCTTC.

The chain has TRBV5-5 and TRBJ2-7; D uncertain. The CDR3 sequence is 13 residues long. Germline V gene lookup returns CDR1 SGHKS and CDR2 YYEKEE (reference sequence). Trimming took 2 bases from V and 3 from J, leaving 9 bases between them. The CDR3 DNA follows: TGTGCCAGCAGCTTCTCACGGTTCTACGAGCAGTACTTC. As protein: CASSFSRFYEQYF.

CDR3: CASSPPGDGYTF. DNA for the CDR3: TGTGCCAGCAGCCCCCCGGGGGACGGCTACACCTTC. The V call is TRBV7-2, the J call TRBJ1-2, with a possible D match to TRBD1 (5 bases). V was clipped by 5 bases and J by 8 bases, with 12 bases between them. The germline CDR1 and CDR2 sequences are SGHTA and FQGNSA. This CDR3 comprises 12 residues.

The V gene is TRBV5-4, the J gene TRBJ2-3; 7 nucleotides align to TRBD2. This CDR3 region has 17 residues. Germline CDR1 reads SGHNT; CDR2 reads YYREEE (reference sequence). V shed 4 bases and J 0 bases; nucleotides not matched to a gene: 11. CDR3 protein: CASSVLTSPISTDTQYF. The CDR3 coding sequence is TGTGCCAGCAGCGTCCTGACTAGCCCTATCAGCACAGATACGCAGTATTTT.

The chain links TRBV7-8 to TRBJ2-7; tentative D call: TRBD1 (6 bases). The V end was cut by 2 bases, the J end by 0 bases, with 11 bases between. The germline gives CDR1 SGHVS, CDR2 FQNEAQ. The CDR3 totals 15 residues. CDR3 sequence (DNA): TGTGCCAGCAGCTTATGGCAGGGGACCTCCTACGAGCAGTACTTC. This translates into CASSLWQGTSYEQYF.

This CDR3 is CASTPSNWIEQYF. The CDR3, as DNA: TGTGCCAGCACCCCGTCGAATTGGATCGAGCAGTACTTC. The chain couples TRBV6-6 to TRBJ2-7, with D uncertain. Germline V lookup: CDR1 MNHNY, CDR2 SVGAGI (reference sequence). The CDR3 extends over 13 amino acids. Trimming left V 7 bases short and J 6 bases short, with 16 bases between.

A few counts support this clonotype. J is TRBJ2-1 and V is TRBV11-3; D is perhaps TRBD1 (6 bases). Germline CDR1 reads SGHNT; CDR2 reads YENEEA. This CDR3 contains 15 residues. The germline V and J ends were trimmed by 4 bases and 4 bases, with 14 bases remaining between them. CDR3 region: CASSSRDIGYNEQFF. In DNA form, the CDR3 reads TGTGCCAGCAGCTCCCGGGACATCGGATACAATGAGCAGTTCTTC.

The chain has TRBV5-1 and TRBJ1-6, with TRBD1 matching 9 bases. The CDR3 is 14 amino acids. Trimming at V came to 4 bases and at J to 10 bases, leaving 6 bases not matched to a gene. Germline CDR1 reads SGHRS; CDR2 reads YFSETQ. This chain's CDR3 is CASSQGQGLSPLHF. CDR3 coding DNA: TGCGCCAGCAGCCAAGGACAGGGGCTCTCACCCCTCCACTTT.